A single T cell receptor beta chain is shown here with its context. What it binds is unknown. This sample was included in a study of beta chain features in type 1 diabetes. General observations from the study: All four CD4+ subsets of Type 1 diabetes patients contained TCRB CDR3s that were moderately but significantly shorter.

The ends were cut back, 2 bases at V and 2 bases at J, with 6 bases in the middle. The CDR3 runs to 13 residues. Germline V gene lookup returns CDR1 SGHTA and CDR2 FQGTGA. The study reverse transcribed the entire isolated RNA, so it sequenced expressed TCRB transcripts. Sequencing was performed with immunoSEQ multiplex PCR; in TCRdb, only in-frame clones are kept and a portion is missing. The sample carries about 99,000 clones, over 25% recorded once. This receptor was identified in a woman under 30 with type 1 diabetes. Sequencing input: central memory CD4+ T cells from blood. The V call is TRBV7-3, the J call TRBJ2-5; TRBD1 might be the D (5 bases). DNA of the CDR3: TGTGCCAGCAGCTTAGACAGACAAGAGACCCAGTACTTC. Encoded protein: CASSLDRQETQYF.